The 4 T cell receptor beta chains presented below share a single source sample, sequenced in a study of early T cells in non-severe SARS-CoV-2 infection. TCRdb processed the 5' RACE reads anew with MiXCR; each CDR3 protein has one entry. The sample carries approximately 28,000 distinct CDR3 sequences, approximately 6% recorded once. Specimen: whole blood, collected at baseline. The receptors stem from an adult who was a healthcare worker with PCR-confirmed SARS-CoV-2 infection or an uninfected control (not recorded which).

This clonotype has ten or more counts. This rearrangement joins TRBV18 to TRBJ2-7; no firm D call. Deletions cut 0 bases from V and 6 bases from J, with 6 bases between. From germline, CDR1 is KGHSH and CDR2 LQKENI. This CDR3 is 12 amino acids long. Here the CDR3 reads CASSPPAGEQYF. The CDR3 nucleotides read TGTGCCAGCTCACCACCGGCTGGCGAGCAGTACTTC.

This clonotype has only a few counts. The gene calls are TRBV11-2 and TRBJ2-3; no clear D gene. V lost 1 base to trimming and J lost 2 bases, with 10 bases between them. Germline V gene lookup returns CDR1 SGHAT and CDR2 FQNNGV. This CDR3 has 15 residues. This CDR3 is CASSLVGNPTDTQYF. As DNA, the CDR3 is TGTGCCAGCAGCTTAGTGGGCAATCCCACAGATACGCAGTATTTT. Full variable domain (outside the CDR3, taken from reference TRBV11-2 and TRBJ2-3): EAGVAQSPRYKIIEKRQSVAFWCNPISGHATLYWYQQILGQGPKLLIQFQNNGVVDDSQLPKDRFSAERLKGVDSTLKIQPAKLEDSAVYLCASSLVGNPTDTQYFGPGTRLTVL.

This clonotype has at least ten counts. The rearrangement uses TRBV10-3 and TRBJ1-2; no clear D. The CDR3 is 15 amino acids. V lost 0 bases and J 7 bases, leaving 15 bases between the germline ends. Germline V gene lookup returns CDR1 ENHRY and CDR2 SYGVKD. The CDR3 nucleotides read TGTGCCATCAGTGAGTCGATGGCAGGTTCGACTGGCTACACCTTC. As protein: CAISESMAGSTGYTF.

This clonotype has at least ten counts. The rearrangement uses TRBV6-6 and TRBJ1-1; D not certain. The CDR3 totals 10 residues. Per germline, CDR1 MNHNY and CDR2 SVGAGI (reference sequence). CDR3 nucleotide sequence: TGTGCGAGCGGGAACACTGAAGCTTTCTTT. It encodes CASGNTEAFF.